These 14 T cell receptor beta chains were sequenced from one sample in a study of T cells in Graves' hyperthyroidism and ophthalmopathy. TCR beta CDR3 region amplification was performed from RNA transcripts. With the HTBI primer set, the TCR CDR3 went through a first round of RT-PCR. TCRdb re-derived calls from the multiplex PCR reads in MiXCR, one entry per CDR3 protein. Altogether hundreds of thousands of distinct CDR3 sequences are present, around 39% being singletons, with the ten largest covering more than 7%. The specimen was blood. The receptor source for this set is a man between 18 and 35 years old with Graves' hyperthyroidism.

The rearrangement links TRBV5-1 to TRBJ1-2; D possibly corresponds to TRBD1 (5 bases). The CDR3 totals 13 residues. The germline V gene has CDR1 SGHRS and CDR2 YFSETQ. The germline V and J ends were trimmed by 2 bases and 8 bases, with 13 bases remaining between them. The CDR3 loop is CASSFEGTNGYTF. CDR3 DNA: TGCGCCAGCAGCTTTGAGGGGACGAACGGCTACACCTTC.

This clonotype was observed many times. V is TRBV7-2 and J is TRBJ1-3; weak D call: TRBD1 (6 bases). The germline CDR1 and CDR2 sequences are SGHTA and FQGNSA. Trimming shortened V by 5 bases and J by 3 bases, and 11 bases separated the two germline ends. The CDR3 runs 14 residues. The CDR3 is CASSPQGFGNTIYF. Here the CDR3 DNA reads TGTGCCAGCAGCCCACAGGGATTTGGAAACACCATATATTTT.

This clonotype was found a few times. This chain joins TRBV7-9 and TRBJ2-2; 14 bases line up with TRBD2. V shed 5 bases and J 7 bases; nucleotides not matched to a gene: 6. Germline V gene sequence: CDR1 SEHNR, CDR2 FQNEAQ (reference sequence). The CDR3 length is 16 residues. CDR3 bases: TGTGCCAGCAGCCCTCGACTAGCGGGGGGGCTCGGGGAGCTGTTTTTT. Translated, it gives CASSPRLAGGLGELFF.

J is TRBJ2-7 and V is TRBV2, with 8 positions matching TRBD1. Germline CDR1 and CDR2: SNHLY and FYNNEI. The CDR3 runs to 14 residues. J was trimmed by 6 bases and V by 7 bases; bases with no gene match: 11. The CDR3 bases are TGTGCCAGCACCACGACAGGGGTGGGGGGCGAGCAGTACTTC. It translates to CASTTTGVGGEQYF.

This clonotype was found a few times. DNA for the CDR3: TGTGCCAGTAGGGGGGGGGATAGCAATCAGCCCCAGCATTTT. Protein product: CASRGGDSNQPQHF. The chain employs TRBV19 and TRBJ1-5, with TRBD1 as a possible D gene (5 bases). V shed 6 bases and J shed 0 bases, with 9 bases lying between them. Germline V gene lookup returns CDR1 LNHDA and CDR2 SQIVND (reference sequence). The CDR3 has 14 amino acids.

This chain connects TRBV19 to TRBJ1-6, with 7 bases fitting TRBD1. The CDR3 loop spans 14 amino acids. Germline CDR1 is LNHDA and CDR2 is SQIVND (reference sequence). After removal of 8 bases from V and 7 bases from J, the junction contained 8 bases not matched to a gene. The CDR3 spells CASGTEPANSPLHF. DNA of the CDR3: TGTGCCAGTGGGACAGAACCCGCGAATTCACCCCTCCACTTT. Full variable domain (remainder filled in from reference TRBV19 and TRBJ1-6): DGGITQSPKYLFRKEGQNVTLSCEQNLNHDAMYWYRQDPGQGLRLIYYSQIVNDFQKGDIAEGYSVSREKKESFPLTVTSAQKNPTAFYLCASGTEPANSPLHFGNGTRLTVT.

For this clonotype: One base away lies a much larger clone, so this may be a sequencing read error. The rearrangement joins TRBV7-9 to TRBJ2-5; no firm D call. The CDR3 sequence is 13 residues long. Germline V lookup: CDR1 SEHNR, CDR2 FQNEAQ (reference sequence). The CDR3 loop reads CASSLTVEEAQYF. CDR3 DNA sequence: TGTGCCAGCAGCTTAACGGTCGAAGAGGCCCAGTACTTC.

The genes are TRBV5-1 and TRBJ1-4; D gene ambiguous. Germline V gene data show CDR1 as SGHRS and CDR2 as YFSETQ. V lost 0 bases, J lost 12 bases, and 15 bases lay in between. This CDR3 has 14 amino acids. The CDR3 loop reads CASSLEPGLKELFF. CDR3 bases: TGCGCCAGCAGCTTGGAACCGGGCCTGAAGGAACTGTTTTTT.

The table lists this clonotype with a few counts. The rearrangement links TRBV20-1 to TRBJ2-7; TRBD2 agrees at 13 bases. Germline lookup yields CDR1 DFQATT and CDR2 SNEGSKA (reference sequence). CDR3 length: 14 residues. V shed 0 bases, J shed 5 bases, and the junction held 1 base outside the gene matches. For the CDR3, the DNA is TGCAGTGCTAGAGACGGGACTAGCGGGGACGAGCAGTACTTC. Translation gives CSARDGTSGDEQYF.

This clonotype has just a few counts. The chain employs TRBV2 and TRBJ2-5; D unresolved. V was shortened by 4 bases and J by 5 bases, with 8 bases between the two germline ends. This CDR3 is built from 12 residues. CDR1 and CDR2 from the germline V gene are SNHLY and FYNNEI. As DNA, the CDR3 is TGTGCCAGCAGTGGGATCCTGGAGACCCAGTACTTC. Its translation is CASSGILETQYF. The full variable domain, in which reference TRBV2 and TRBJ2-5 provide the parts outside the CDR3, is EPEVTQTPSHQVTQMGQEVILRCVPISNHLYFYWYRQILGQKVEFLVSFYNNEISEKSEIFDDQFSVERPDGSNFTLKIRSTKLEDSAMYFCASSGILETQYFGPGTRLLVL.

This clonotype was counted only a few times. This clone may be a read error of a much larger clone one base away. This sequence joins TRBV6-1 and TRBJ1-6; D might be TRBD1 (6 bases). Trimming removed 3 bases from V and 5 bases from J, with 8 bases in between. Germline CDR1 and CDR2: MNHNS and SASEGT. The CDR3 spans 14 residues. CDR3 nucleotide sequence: TGTGCCAGCAGTGACGGGGGCAATAATTCACCCCTCCACTTT. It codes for CASSDGGNNSPLHF.

The CDR3 DNA is TGTGCCAGCTTTGCCAACGTCCTGACTTTC. Translation gives CASFANVLTF. The rearrangement links TRBV12-3 or TRBV12-4 to TRBJ2-6; the D is unclear. The CDR3 consists of 10 residues. V was pared by 8 bases and J by 7 bases, with 3 bases between.

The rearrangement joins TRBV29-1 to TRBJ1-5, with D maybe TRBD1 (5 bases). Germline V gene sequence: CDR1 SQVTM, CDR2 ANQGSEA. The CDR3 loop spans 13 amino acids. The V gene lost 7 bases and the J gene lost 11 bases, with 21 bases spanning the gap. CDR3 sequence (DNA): TGCAGCGCGATAGCGGGACCCAAAGAGACCCAGCATTTT. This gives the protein CSAIAGPKETQHF.

CDR3 nucleotides: TGTGCCAGCAATATTTGGACAGTTGATCGATATTCACCCCTCCACTTT. This translates into CASNIWTVDRYSPLHF. The chain has TRBV2 and TRBJ1-6; TRBD1 might be the D (6 bases). The V gene lost 7 bases and the J gene lost 8 bases, with 21 bases spanning the gap. Germline lookup yields CDR1 SNHLY and CDR2 FYNNEI. The CDR3 loop spans 16 amino acids.